Below, 22 T cell receptor beta chains from the same sample are listed, as sequenced in a study of beta chain features in type 1 diabetes (dated by TCRdb to 2017 to 2018). Libraries were constructed by the immunoSEQ multiplex PCR assay. The High Capacity cDNA Reverse Transcription Kit was used to reverse transcribe all of the isolated RNA, meaning that expressed TCRB transcripts were what got sequenced. What TCRdb holds here is the immuneACCESS table cut down to in-frame rearrangements. Part of the clones is not present; checked against another copy, under half of the missing clones reflect an unresolved V gene, and the others are unexplained. The sample profile shows around 320,000 clones; 11% to 15% of them were found once. Roughly 6.7% of the sample rests with the top ten. Sequencing was carried out using central memory CD4+ T cells from blood. All receptors derive from a man under 40 in good health.

The rearrangement uses TRBV5-1 and TRBJ1-1; D not certain. The CDR3 covers 16 residues. CDR1 SGHRS and CDR2 YFSETQ come from the germline V gene. V was clipped by 1 base and J by 1 base, with 14 bases between them. CDR3 protein: CASSLPGSQGNTEAFF. The CDR3, as DNA: TGCGCCAGCAGCTTGCCGGGATCTCAAGGGAACACTGAAGCTTTCTTT. Full variable domain (missing parts from reference TRBV5-1 and TRBJ1-1): KAGVTQTPRYLIKTRGQQVTLSCSPISGHRSVSWYQQTPGQGLQFLFEYFSETQRNKGNFPGRFSGRQFSNSRSEMNVSTLELGDSALYLCASSLPGSQGNTEAFFGQGTRLTVV.

This clone was counted many times. The CDR3 region is CATSAGSGANVLTF. DNA of the CDR3: TGTGCCACCTCGGCAGGGTCTGGGGCCAACGTCCTGACTTTC. This sequence joins TRBV19 and TRBJ2-6; TRBD1 is a possible D gene (5 bases). The germline CDR1 and CDR2 sequences are LNHDA and SQIVND (reference sequence). The CDR3 has 14 residues. Trimming shortened V by 10 bases and J by 1 base, and 11 bases separated the two germline ends. Full variable domain (remainder filled in from reference TRBV19 and TRBJ2-6): DGGITQSPKYLFRKEGQNVTLSCEQNLNHDAMYWYRQDPGQGLRLIYYSQIVNDFQKGDIAEGYSVSREKKESFPLTVTSAQKNPTAFYLCATSAGSGANVLTFGAGSRLTVL.

This chain's CDR3 is CASSAASGRGTGELFF. The CDR3, as DNA: TGTGCCAGCAGTGCAGCTAGCGGGAGAGGAACCGGGGAGCTGTTTTTT. The V gene is TRBV25-1, the J gene TRBJ2-2; 10 bases map to TRBD2. CDR1 is MGHDK and CDR2 is SYGVNS in the germline V gene. CDR3 length equals 16 residues. V lost 4 bases, J lost 5 bases, and 7 bases stayed unmatched.

The CDR3 DNA reads TGTGCCAGCAGCCCTAGCTTGGGTGAAGCTTTCTTT. Translating gives CASSPSLGEAFF. The gene calls are TRBV11-2 and TRBJ1-1; D remains unclear. The CDR3 spans 12 residues. Germline CDR1 reads SGHAT; CDR2 reads FQNNGV. The V gene lost 5 bases and the J gene lost 7 bases, with 11 bases spanning the gap.

This clone was seen more than once but under ten times. This chain connects TRBV10-3 to TRBJ2-7; D gene ambiguous. Trimming cost V 8 bases and J 2 bases, with 13 bases left between them. Germline-derived CDR1 and CDR2 are ENHRY and SYGVKD. The CDR3 sequence is 13 residues long. CDR3 in amino acids: CAISWAKTYEQYF. The CDR3 coding sequence is TGTGCCATCTCCTGGGCAAAGACCTACGAGCAGTACTTC.

This clone was seen more than once but under ten times. J is TRBJ2-2 and V is TRBV29-1; D may correspond to TRBD1 or TRBD2 (5 bases each). The CDR3 contains 13 residues. The germline gives CDR1 SQVTM, CDR2 ANQGSEA. Deletions cut 4 bases from V and 7 bases from J, with 13 bases between. The CDR3 region has the DNA TGCAGCGTTGGAGAACGGGACCGCGGGGAGCTGTTTTTT. This translates into CSVGERDRGELFF.

The gene calls are TRBV2 and TRBJ1-2; unclear D gene. Germline loops: CDR1 SNHLY, CDR2 FYNNEI. This CDR3 has 15 residues. Trimming stripped 1 base from V and 7 bases from J, with 16 bases between. In nucleotides, the CDR3 is TGTGCCAGCAGTGAAGTCGGGTTCGGTCGTGGTGGCTACACCTTC. Translating gives CASSEVGFGRGGYTF.

V and J are TRBV5-4 and TRBJ2-7; 10 positions match TRBD2. With V trimmed by 7 bases and J by 3 bases, 4 bases remained unmatched. Germline CDR1 and CDR2: SGHNT and YYREEE (reference sequence). The CDR3 sequence is 13 residues long. CDR3 DNA: TGTGCCAGCGGCTCTAGCGGGGGCTACGAGCAGTACGTC. Its protein is CASGSSGGYEQYV.

This clone occurred many times. The sample contains more than one DNA sequence encoding this CDR3. The J gene is TRBJ2-3, the V gene TRBV11-3; 9 positions match TRBD2. J was trimmed by 3 bases and V by 5 bases; bases with no gene match: 3. Germline V gives CDR1 SGHNT, CDR2 YENEEA. The length of the CDR3 is 14 residues. CDR3 loop: CASSTGLATDTQYF. In nucleotides, the CDR3 is TGTGCCAGCAGCACGGGACTAGCAACAGATACGCAGTATTTT.

In this sample, this clone turned up a few times. V gene TRBV11-3 combines with J gene TRBJ1-1; D is possibly TRBD1 (6 bases). With 5 bases removed from V and 10 bases from J, the gap between germline ends came to 17 bases. This CDR3 spans 13 amino acids. The germline gives CDR1 SGHNT, CDR2 YENEEA. The CDR3 loop reads CASSGAGANPAFF. The DNA of the CDR3 is TGTGCCAGCAGCGGTGCAGGGGCGAATCCAGCTTTCTTT.

This clone was recorded a few times. The chain joins TRBV5-6 to TRBJ1-2, with 9 positions matching TRBD1. Germline CDR1 SGHDT, CDR2 YYEEEE. The CDR3 consists of 13 residues. The V gene end was trimmed by 3 bases and the J gene end by 6 bases; junction bases not matched to a gene: 3. The CDR3: CASSWDRADGYTF. CDR3 DNA sequence: TGTGCCAGCAGCTGGGACAGGGCTGATGGCTACACCTTC.

This clone has just a few counts. V usage is TRBV30 and J usage is TRBJ2-2; 9 nucleotides line up with TRBD1. This CDR3 contains 14 residues. Germline lookup yields CDR1 GTSNPN and CDR2 SVGIG (reference sequence). V dropped 4 bases and J dropped 6; count of bases not matched to a gene: 6. The CDR3, as DNA: TGTGCCTGGAAGGACAGGGGCCTCCCCGGGGAGCTGTTTTTT. This sequence encodes CAWKDRGLPGELFF. Together with reference TRBV30 and TRBJ2-2, the CDR3 gives the full variable domain: SQTIHQWPATLVQPVGSPLSLECTVEGTSNPNLYWYRQAAGRGLQLLFYSVGIGQISSEVPQNLSASRPQDRQFILSSKKLLLSDSGFYLCAWKDRGLPGELFFGEGSRLTVL.

This chain links TRBV18 with TRBJ1-2, with D hard to call. The length of the CDR3 is 12 residues. Germline-derived CDR1 and CDR2 are KGHSH and LQKENI. Trimming shortened V by 6 bases and J by 2 bases, and 7 bases separated the two germline ends. Here the CDR3 DNA reads TGTGCCAGCTCCTCGGGGAACTATGGCTACACCTTC. Its translation: CASSSGNYGYTF.

CDR3 region: CASSFGTAQETQYF. The CDR3 region has the DNA TGTGCCAGCAGCTTCGGGACAGCTCAAGAGACCCAGTACTTC. The chain couples TRBV7-2 to TRBJ2-5; 7 nucleotides align to TRBD1. V lost 3 bases to trimming and J lost 2 bases; unmatched junction nucleotides: 3. Germline lookup yields CDR1 SGHTA and CDR2 FQGNSA. This CDR3 spans 14 amino acids.

This clone was picked up a small number of times. V usage is TRBV18 and J usage is TRBJ2-7; D is unclear. Trimming shortened V by 4 bases and J by 3 bases, and 7 bases separated the two germline ends. The CDR3 loop spans 12 amino acids. In germline, CDR1 is KGHSH, CDR2 LQKENI. In nucleotides, the CDR3 is TGTGCCAGCTCACTGAAAGGCTACGAGCAGTACTTC. It specifies CASSLKGYEQYF.

The chain couples TRBV14 to TRBJ2-1, with D possibly matching TRBD1 (5 bases). Trimming left V 1 base short and J 7 bases short, with 8 bases between. The CDR3 runs 13 residues. The germline V gene encodes CDR1 SGHDN and CDR2 FVKESK. The CDR3 is CASSQGQSNEQFF. The CDR3 DNA follows: TGTGCCAGCAGCCAAGGACAGTCTAATGAGCAGTTCTTC.

The gene calls are TRBV29-1 and TRBJ1-3, with D unresolved. In germline, CDR1 is SQVTM, CDR2 ANQGSEA. This CDR3 is 11 amino acids long. V lost 4 bases and J lost 3, with 4 bases in between. The CDR3 DNA reads TGCAGCGTTGTAGTTGGAAACACCATATATTTT. This sequence encodes CSVVVGNTIYF. Looking up the rest from reference TRBV29-1 and TRBJ1-3 gives the full variable domain: SAVISQKPSRDICQRGTSLTIQCQVDSQVTMMFWYRQQPGQSLTLIATANQGSEATYESGFVIDKFPISRPNLTFSTLTVSNMSPEDSSIYLCSVVVGNTIYFGEGSWLTVV.

This clone occurred a few times. The V and J genes are TRBV11-3 and TRBJ2-2; D call uncertain. Germline assignment: CDR1 SGHNT and CDR2 YENEEA. CDR3 size: 12 residues. The V end was cut by 5 bases, the J end by 8 bases, with 9 bases between. The chain's CDR3 is CASSPREGELFF. The CDR3 nucleotides read TGTGCCAGCAGCCCTAGAGAAGGGGAGCTGTTTTTT.

This clone was observed a few times. This chain uses TRBV11-2 with TRBJ2-5; no firm D call. The tail of the sequence fits TRBJ2-7 better, so the J call may be wrong. This CDR3 contains 13 residues. Germline CDR1 SGHAT, CDR2 FQNNGV. CDR3 DNA: TGTGCCAGCAGCTTAGGCCACAGCTACGAGCAGTACTTC. This encodes CASSLGHSYEQYF.

The chain employs TRBV11-3 and TRBJ2-3, with TRBD2 matching over 13 bases. Germline CDR1 reads SGHNT; CDR2 reads YENEEA. J gave up 1 base and V 5 bases, and 3 bases lay outside the gene matches. The CDR3 consists of 16 residues. In DNA, the CDR3 is TGTGCCAGCAGCATAGGACTAGCGGGGGGCACAGATACGCAGTATTTT. Translating it yields CASSIGLAGGTDTQYF.

This clone came up a few times. J is TRBJ2-3 and V is TRBV5-1; D is unclear. Germline values: CDR1 SGHRS, CDR2 YFSETQ. The length of the CDR3 is 13 residues. V was pared by 0 bases and J by 5 bases, with 7 bases between. This CDR3 is CASSLAEVDTQYF. The CDR3 nucleotides are TGCGCCAGCAGCTTGGCAGAGGTAGATACGCAGTATTTT.

This chain uses TRBV7-2 with TRBJ2-7; the match to TRBD1 covers 9 bases. This CDR3 has 15 residues. J lost 2 bases, V lost 5 bases, and 7 bases had no gene match. CDR1 is SGHTA, CDR2 FQGNSA, per germline. The CDR3 protein is CASSAGQGTTYEQYF. CDR3 DNA sequence: TGTGCCAGCAGCGCAGGACAGGGGACAACCTACGAGCAGTACTTC.